Listed below are T cell receptor beta chains from one sample, sequenced in a study of response to subunit inactivated influenza vaccine. TCRdb processed the RT-PCR reads anew with MiXCR; each CDR3 protein has one entry. This table holds more than 250,000 distinct CDR3 sequences, around a fifth found once. This specimen was PBMCs from blood, taken less than 22 months after vaccination. The source of these receptors is a man in his fifties or sixties who received an inactivated influenza vaccine. The CDR3 runs from the conserved cysteine through the conserved F or W. The order of the fields is D gene, V gene, clone size, J gene, CDR3 DNA, CDR3 protein. D genes are given only for firm matches. Clone size is stated in some rows and not others, as once, few, many or a class when expanded.

TRBD1	TRBV13	-	TRBJ1-5	TGTGACAGCAGCTTGGGACAGCACAATCAGCCCCAGCATTTT	CDSSLGQHNQPQHF
-	TRBV29-1	many	TRBJ2-3	TGCAGCGTTGAACGGGGAAGCACAGATACGCAGTATTTT	CSVERGSTDTQYF
TRBD1	TRBV2	few	TRBJ2-7	TGTGCCAGCAAAGGGACAGGGGCCTACGAGCAGTACTTC	CASKGTGAYEQYF
-	TRBV4-1	few	TRBJ1-6	TGCGCCAGCAGCCAAGTGGAGAGTGGTTCACCCCTCCACTTT	CASSQVESGSPLHF
-	TRBV7-9	few	TRBJ2-5	TGTGCCAGCAGCTTGGGGGGCTTCGAGACCCAGTACTTC	CASSLGGFETQYF
-	TRBV4-3	-	TRBJ2-1	TGCGCCAGCAGCCAAGATCGAGGGACCGAGGGTCTCAATGAGCAGTTCTTC	CASSQDRGTEGLNEQFF
TRBD2	TRBV7-6	few	TRBJ2-1	TGTGCCAGCAGCTTATTTAGCGGGAGTTTGGATGAGCAGTTCTTC	CASSLFSGSLDEQFF
-	TRBV12-3/TRBV12-4	many	TRBJ1-2	TGTGCCAGCGCGCAGGCTAACTATGGCTACACCTTC	CASAQANYGYTF
TRBD1	TRBV11-2	few	TRBJ2-7	TGTGCCAGCAGCTACCGGGACAGGGGCGCCGAGCAGTACTTC	CASSYRDRGAEQYF
-	TRBV5-1	-	TRBJ2-3	TGCGCCAGCAGCTTGGTTGGACCATTCACAGATACGCAGTATTTT	CASSLVGPFTDTQYF
-	TRBV12-3/TRBV12-4	-	TRBJ2-7	TGTGCCAGCAGTTTTGAGGACTGGAGCTACGAGCAGTACTTC	CASSFEDWSYEQYF
-	TRBV4-3	few	TRBJ1-6	TGCGCCAGCAGCCAAGACCCACGGCAGGGGACCCTCCACTTT	CASSQDPRQGTLHF
-	TRBV3-1	-	TRBJ1-5	TGTGCCAGCAGCCAAGCCGGGACAATTGGAAATCAGCCCCAGCATTTT	CASSQAGTIGNQPQHF
TRBD1	TRBV20-1	-	TRBJ1-1	TGCAGTGCGGAACCAGGGGGAATGAACACTGAAGCTTTCTTT	CSAEPGGMNTEAFF
-	TRBV7-6	few	TRBJ1-1	TGTGCCAGCAGCCGCCCTCAACTAAGACAGGAGAATCTGGGGAACACTGAAGCTTTCTTT	CASSRPQLRQENLGNTEAFF
-	TRBV12-3/TRBV12-4	many	TRBJ1-5	TGTGCCAGCAGTTTGCGGGGGTTTCAGCCCCAGCATTTT	CASSLRGFQPQHF
-	TRBV9	-	TRBJ2-3	TGTGCCAGCAGCGTCGGGGGCGGGGGCACAGATACGCAGTATTTT	CASSVGGGGTDTQYF